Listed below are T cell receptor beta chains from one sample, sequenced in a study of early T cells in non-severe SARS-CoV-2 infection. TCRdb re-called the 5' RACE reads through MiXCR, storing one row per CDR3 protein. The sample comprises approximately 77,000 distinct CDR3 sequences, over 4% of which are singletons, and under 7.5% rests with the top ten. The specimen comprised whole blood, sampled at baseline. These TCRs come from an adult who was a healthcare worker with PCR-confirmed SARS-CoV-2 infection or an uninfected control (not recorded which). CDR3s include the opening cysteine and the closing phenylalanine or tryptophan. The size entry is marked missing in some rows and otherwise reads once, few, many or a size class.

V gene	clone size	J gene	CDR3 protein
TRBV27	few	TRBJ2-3	CASSFFGQSGLAGRGPTDTQYF
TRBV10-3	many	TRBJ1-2	CAIRADLANYGYTF
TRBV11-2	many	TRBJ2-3	CASSAHQRLDTQYF
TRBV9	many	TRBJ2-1	CASSVLDWSSYNEQFF
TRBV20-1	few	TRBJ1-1	CSARGRGNTEAFF
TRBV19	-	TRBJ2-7	CATAQGSYEQYF
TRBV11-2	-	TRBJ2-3	CASSSPLQRDTQYF
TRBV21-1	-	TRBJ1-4	CASSTTAPNEKLFF
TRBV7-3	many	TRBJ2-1	CASSWTTYNEQFF
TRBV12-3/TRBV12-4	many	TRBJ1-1	CASSRTAGEAFF
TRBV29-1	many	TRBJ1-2	CSGDLTGWGDGYTF
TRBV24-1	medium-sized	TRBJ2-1	CATSDLQGDEQFF
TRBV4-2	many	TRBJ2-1	CASSQAGTGVNEQFF
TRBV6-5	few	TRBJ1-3	CASTRLGGGPGNTIYF
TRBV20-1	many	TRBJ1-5	CSARRWDSREQPQHF
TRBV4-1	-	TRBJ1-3	CASSQEGFIRSGNTIYF
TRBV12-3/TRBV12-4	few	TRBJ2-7	CASSLGGLNYEQYF
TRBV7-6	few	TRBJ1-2	CASSLDRGTNGYTF
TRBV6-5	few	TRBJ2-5	CASSYQFDSGSGSETQYF
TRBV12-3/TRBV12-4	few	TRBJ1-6	CASSSLGGAPLHF
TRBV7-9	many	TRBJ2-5	CASSYIMAASGPQETQYF
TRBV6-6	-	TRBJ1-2	CASSGDGPLIYGYTF
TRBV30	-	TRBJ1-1	CAWRLAETEAFF
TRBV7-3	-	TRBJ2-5	CASSLDSLQETQYF
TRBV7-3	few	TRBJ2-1	CASSLMAGGPAYEQFF
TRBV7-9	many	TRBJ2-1	CASSLRESREQFF
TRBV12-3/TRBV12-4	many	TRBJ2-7	CASSLMAVQGSYEQYF
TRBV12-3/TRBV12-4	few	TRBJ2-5	CASSPPSGRPQETQYF
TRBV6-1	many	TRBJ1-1	CASSRGQSDTEAFF
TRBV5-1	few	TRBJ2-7	CASSPGTYTAGGEQYF
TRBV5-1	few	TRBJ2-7	CASSSGHLSSYEQYF
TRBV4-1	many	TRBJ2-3	CASSHPATSGTDTQYF
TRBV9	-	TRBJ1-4	CASSVVGGLEEKLFF
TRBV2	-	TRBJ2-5	CASRPGQIQETQYF
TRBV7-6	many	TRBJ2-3	CASSENPLATGSTDTQYF
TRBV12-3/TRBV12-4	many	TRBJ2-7	CASSFGVTYEQYF
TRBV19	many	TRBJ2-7	CATQTENSYEQYF